The 25 T cell receptor beta chains below come from one sample, sequenced in a study of blood T cell repertoires in COVID-19. TCRdb's table, derived via immunoSEQ multiplex PCR, lists solely in-frame clones and lacks some. Of approximately 140,000 clones detected, less than 90% appear once; the ten largest clones hold 38%. The sequencing input was peripheral blood. These receptors originate from a human donor in a cohort sampled during active COVID-19.

This chain uses TRBV21-1 with TRBJ1-1; TRBD1, the table's D call, lacks a check against the DNA. TRBV21-1 is shown as a pseudogene. The CDR3 is made up of 11 amino acids. The CDR3: CANLTGGEAFF. The CDR3 DNA sequence: TGTGCCAACCTGACAGGGGGTGAAGCTTTCTTT.

The rearrangement joins TRBV5-1 to TRBJ1-2; TRBD1 matches at 9 bases. The CDR3 spans 14 residues. With 4 bases clipped from V and 7 bases from J, the junction kept 8 bases outside the gene matches. Germline CDR1 and CDR2: SGHRS and YFSETQ. The DNA of the CDR3 is TGCGCCAGCAGCGTGAGACTGGACAGGGGTGGCTACACCTTC. This translates into CASSVRLDRGGYTF.

The rearrangement uses TRBV18 and TRBJ1-1, with D unclear. V lost 5 bases, J lost 0 bases, and 10 bases lay in between. The CDR3 contains 14 residues. Germline lookup yields CDR1 KGHSH and CDR2 LQKENI. The CDR3 sequence: CASSSLELNTEAFF. Here the CDR3 DNA reads TGTGCCAGCTCAAGTCTCGAGTTGAACACTGAAGCTTTCTTT.

The chain is built from TRBV10-3 and TRBJ1-2; D perhaps matches TRBD1 (5 bases). The CDR3 extends over 13 amino acids. Per germline, CDR1 ENHRY and CDR2 SYGVKD. V lost 10 bases and J 0 bases, leaving 12 bases between the germline ends. The CDR3 spells CANTQDPNYGYTF. As DNA, the CDR3 is TGTGCCAACACACAGGATCCTAACTATGGCTACACCTTC.

The gene calls are TRBV9 and TRBJ2-3; 7 nucleotides agree with TRBD2. Germline loops: CDR1 SGDLS, CDR2 YYNGEE. The CDR3 loop spans 15 amino acids. Germline trimming cut 0 bases from V and 6 bases from J; bases unmatched to any gene: 7. CDR3 bases: TGTGCCAGCAGCGTAGTGGCGGGGAGGGCGGATACGCAGTATTTT. Protein sequence: CASSVVAGRADTQYF.

The rearrangement uses TRBV6-6 and TRBJ2-3; 11 bases are shared with TRBD2. CDR1 and CDR2 from the germline V gene are MNHNY and SVGAGI (reference sequence). This CDR3 contains 14 residues. Trimming cost V 9 bases and J 1 base; bases outside gene matches: 3. The chain's CDR3 is CASSGGAGTDTQYF. The CDR3 DNA follows: TGTGCCAGTAGCGGGGGGGCGGGCACAGATACGCAGTATTTT.

As concerns this clone: Other DNA sequences in this specimen translate into the identical CDR3. The rearrangement uses TRBV18 and TRBJ1-6, with 10 bases that match TRBD1. This CDR3 spans 14 amino acids. The V and J ends lost 3 bases and 7 bases, in that order; junction bases with no gene match: 0. Germline values: CDR1 KGHSH, CDR2 LQKENI. DNA of the CDR3: TGTGCCAGCTCACCGGGACAGGGGAATTCACCCCTCCACTTT. This translates into CASSPGQGNSPLHF. Using reference TRBV18 and TRBJ1-6 for the parts outside the CDR3, the full variable domain is NAGVMQNPRHLVRRRGQEARLRCSPMKGHSHVYWYRQLPEEGLKFMVYLQKENIIDESGMPKERFSAEFPKEGPSILRIQQVVRGDSAAYFCASSPGQGNSPLHFGNGTRLTVT.

The gene calls are TRBV5-6 and TRBJ1-2, with 8 positions matching TRBD1. This CDR3 comprises 12 residues. The J segment lost 10 bases and the V segment lost 4 bases, leaving 6 bases of the junction unmatched. Germline V gene lookup returns CDR1 SGHDT and CDR2 YYEEEE. In nucleotides, the CDR3 is TGTGCCAGCAGCCGCGGACAGGGTGACTACACCTTC. Its protein product is CASSRGQGDYTF. The full variable domain, its missing parts supplied by reference TRBV5-6 and TRBJ1-2, is DAGVTQSPTHLIKTRGQQVTLRCSPKSGHDTVSWYQQALGQGPQFIFQYYEEEERQRGNFPDRFSGHQFPNYSSELNVNALLLGDSALYLCASSRGQGDYTFGSGTRLTVV.

The chain is built from TRBV30 and TRBJ1-6; 9 bases match TRBD1. The germline gives CDR1 GTSNPN, CDR2 SVGIG (reference sequence). V was clipped by 4 bases and J by 9 bases; unmatched bases: 4. The CDR3 is made up of 13 amino acids. The CDR3 region has the DNA TGTGCCTGGACGGGACAGGGAAGTTCACCCCTCCACTTT. This sequence encodes CAWTGQGSSPLHF.

V is TRBV5-1 and J is TRBJ1-6, with 8 bases aligning to TRBD1. With V trimmed by 1 base and J by 9 bases, 3 bases remained unmatched. This CDR3 is built from 14 residues. Germline CDR1 and CDR2: SGHRS and YFSETQ. CDR3 DNA sequence: TGCGCCAGCAGCTTGACAGGGACAGGTTCACCCCTCCACTTT. Its protein product is CASSLTGTGSPLHF.

This sequence joins TRBV12-3 or TRBV12-4 and TRBJ2-5; no clear D. The V gene lost 1 base and the J gene lost 4 bases, with 7 bases spanning the gap. CDR3 length equals 13 residues. DNA of the CDR3: TGTGCCAGCAGTTTAGAAACTGGAGAGACCCAGTACTTC. As protein: CASSLETGETQYF.

V and J are TRBV5-1 and TRBJ2-7, with a weak D call TRBD1 (7 bases). Germline CDR1 reads SGHRS; CDR2 reads YFSETQ. CDR3 length: 15 residues. Deletions cut 5 bases from V and 5 bases from J, with 20 bases between. CDR3 nucleotide sequence: TGCGCCAGCAGGTGGGGAGGTGACAGGGCGGACGAGCAGTACTTC. This encodes CASRWGGDRADEQYF.

The chain couples TRBV6-5 to TRBJ1-6; 7 bases align to TRBD1. The germline CDR1 and CDR2 sequences are MNHEY and SVGAGI. The CDR3 spans 14 residues. Trimming cost V 7 bases and J 7 bases; bases outside gene matches: 7. The CDR3 spells CASTMGQRNSPLHF. As DNA, the CDR3 is TGTGCCAGCACCATGGGACAGAGGAATTCACCCCTCCACTTT.

This clone was observed a handful of times. V and J are TRBV6-6 and TRBJ1-3; no clear D. CDR1 is MNHNY and CDR2 is SVGAGI in the germline V gene (reference sequence). V gave up 5 bases and J gave up 4 bases, with 21 bases separating them. The CDR3 consists of 17 residues. CDR3 protein: CASSPDPRSRSGNTIYF. The DNA of the CDR3 is TGTGCCAGCAGTCCCGACCCCCGTTCGAGGTCAGGAAACACCATATATTTT.

This chain links TRBV6-4 with TRBJ2-4; D is uncertain. CDR1 is MRHNA, CDR2 SNTAGT, per germline. The CDR3 has 18 residues. V was clipped by 4 bases and J by 0 bases, with 19 bases between them. CDR3 amino acids: CASSGVPSPILAKNIQYF. CDR3 DNA sequence: TGTGCCAGCAGTGGAGTTCCCTCACCCATCCTAGCCAAAAACATTCAGTACTTC.

The gene calls are TRBV2 and TRBJ1-4; D uncertain. The germline CDR1 and CDR2 sequences are SNHLY and FYNNEI. This CDR3 has 14 amino acids. Trimming took off 5 bases at V and 4 bases at J, with 11 bases between the two ends. CDR3 DNA sequence: TGTGCCAGCAGTAACTATGACCTTAATGAAAAACTGTTTTTT. Encoded protein: CASSNYDLNEKLFF.

The rearrangement links TRBV7-3 to TRBJ2-3; D unresolved. The germline CDR1 and CDR2 sequences are SGHTA and FQGTGA. CDR3 length: 15 amino acids. The V end was cut by 1 base, the J end by 2 bases, with 10 bases between. The chain's CDR3 is CASSLMMSPTDTQYF. The CDR3 DNA sequence: TGTGCCAGCAGCTTAATGATGAGCCCCACAGATACGCAGTATTTT.

The chain recombines TRBV25-1 with TRBJ1-1; D is unclear. The CDR3 totals 15 residues. Germline V lookup: CDR1 MGHDK, CDR2 SYGVNS. With 1 base removed from V and 0 bases from J, the gap between germline ends came to 9 bases. CDR3 loop: CASSELRGMNTEAFF. The CDR3 bases are TGTGCCAGCAGTGAATTGAGAGGCATGAACACTGAAGCTTTCTTT.

The chain has TRBV5-1 and TRBJ1-1; perhaps TRBD1 as D (6 bases). Germline V gene sequence: CDR1 SGHRS, CDR2 YFSETQ. CDR3 length: 16 residues. V was clipped by 4 bases and J by 10 bases, with 26 bases between them. CDR3 sequence: CASSPSTLQGLDLAFF. In DNA, the CDR3 is TGCGCCAGCAGCCCAAGCACCCTACAGGGTTTGGATTTAGCTTTCTTT.

This chain connects TRBV3-1 (or the pseudogene TRBV3-2) to TRBJ1-2; D not resolved. V lost 2 bases, J lost 4 bases, and 11 bases lay in between. Germline lookup yields CDR1 LGHDT and CDR2 YNNKEL (reference sequence). The CDR3 covers 14 residues. CDR3 loop: CASSQSERPYGYTF. The CDR3 bases are TGTGCCAGCAGCCAAAGTGAGCGTCCCTATGGCTACACCTTC.

The rearrangement links TRBV6-6 to TRBJ1-2, with D maybe TRBD1 (5 bases). Germline V gene sequence: CDR1 MNHNY, CDR2 SVGAGI (reference sequence). There are 17 residues in the CDR3. V was trimmed by 5 bases and J by 2 bases, leaving 21 bases between them. This chain's CDR3 is CASSLKGRVGLNYGYTF. CDR3 nucleotide sequence: TGTGCCAGCAGTCTTAAAGGCAGGGTCGGGTTAAACTATGGCTACACCTTC.

The genes are TRBV5-1 and TRBJ2-5, with 11 bases aligning to TRBD2. Germline CDR1 reads SGHRS; CDR2 reads YFSETQ. J gave up 4 bases and V 2 bases, and 10 bases lay outside the gene matches. This CDR3 spans 17 amino acids. The CDR3 region has the DNA TGCGCCAGCAGCTTAGCCGTTTCTAGCGGGGGGCCAGAGACCCAGTACTTC. This translates into CASSLAVSSGGPETQYF.

The rearrangement links TRBV7-3 to TRBJ1-2, with TRBD1 matching 7 bases. The CDR3 totals 15 residues. Trimming cost V 3 bases and J 4 bases; bases outside gene matches: 8. Germline loops: CDR1 SGHTA, CDR2 FQGTGA. The CDR3 is CASSFDRVGLYGYTF. As DNA, the CDR3 is TGTGCCAGCAGCTTCGACAGGGTGGGCCTCTATGGCTACACCTTC.

The chain employs TRBV7-2 and TRBJ2-7; maybe TRBD1 (6 bases). Trimming removed 3 bases at V and 5 bases at J, with 11 bases between. The length of the CDR3 is 13 residues. Per the germline V gene, CDR1 is SGHTA and CDR2 is FQGNSA. In DNA form, the CDR3 reads TGTGCCAGCAGCTTTAACAGGGCCAACGAGCAGTACTTC. Translated: CASSFNRANEQYF.

The chain is built from TRBV5-1 and TRBJ2-3, with 8 nucleotides matching TRBD1. Germline CDR1 and CDR2: SGHRS and YFSETQ. The CDR3 spans 15 residues. The V gene end was trimmed by 2 bases and the J gene end by 4 bases; junction bases not matched to a gene: 6. The CDR3 is CASSFGQGGPDTQYF. The CDR3 DNA is TGCGCCAGCAGCTTTGGACAGGGAGGCCCAGATACGCAGTATTTT.